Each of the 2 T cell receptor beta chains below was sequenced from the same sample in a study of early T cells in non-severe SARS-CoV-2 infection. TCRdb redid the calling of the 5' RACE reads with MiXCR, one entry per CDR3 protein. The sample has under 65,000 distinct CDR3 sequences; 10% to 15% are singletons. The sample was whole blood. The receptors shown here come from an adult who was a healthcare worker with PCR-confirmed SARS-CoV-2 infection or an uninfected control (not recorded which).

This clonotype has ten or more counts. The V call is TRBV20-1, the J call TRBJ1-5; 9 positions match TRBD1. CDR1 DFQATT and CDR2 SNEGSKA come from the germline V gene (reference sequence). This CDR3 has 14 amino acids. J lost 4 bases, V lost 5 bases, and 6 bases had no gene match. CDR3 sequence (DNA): TGCAGTGCTTTCTCCGGGACAGGGAATCAGCCCCAGCATTTT. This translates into CSAFSGTGNQPQHF.

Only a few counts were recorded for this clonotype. CDR3 DNA sequence: TGTGCCAGTAGCCCTGGAGACAGGGAGAACACTGAAGCTTTCTTT. Its translation: CASSPGDRENTEAFF. This rearrangement joins TRBV19 to TRBJ1-1; 7 bases are shared with TRBD1. The length of the CDR3 is 15 residues. J gave up 1 base and V 6 bases, and 8 bases lay outside the gene matches. Germline V CDR1 and CDR2: LNHDA, SQIVND (reference sequence). The variable domain in full, with the rest retrieved from reference TRBV19 and TRBJ1-1, is DGGITQSPKYLFRKEGQNVTLSCEQNLNHDAMYWYRQDPGQGLRLIYYSQIVNDFQKGDIAEGYSVSREKKESFPLTVTSAQKNPTAFYLCASSPGDRENTEAFFGQGTRLTVV.